The TCR beta chain under discussion was sequenced for a study of T cells in localized non-small cell lung cancer. Of note for this clone: Its antigen is as yet unknown.

Profiled with immunoSEQ multiplex PCR; TCRdb holds only in-frame clones, not every one. The profile covers about 52,000 clones, with less than 85% appearing a single time and roughly 4% taken by the ten largest. The CDR3 has 14 residues. Trimming took off 6 bases at V and 5 bases at J, with 13 bases between the two ends. Germline V gene sequence: CDR1 MNHEY, CDR2 SVGAGI. General observations from the study: Across samples, adjacent lung featured a median around 55 of the top 100 tumor clones. Longer overall survival associated with higher blood T cell density; shorter survival with higher adjacent-lung clonality.

The receptor was isolated from a woman between 35 and 70 years old with stage II lung adenocarcinoma. The rearrangement joins TRBV6-5 to TRBJ2-2; possibly TRBD1 for D (5 bases). The specimen was PBMCs, collected before any cancer treatment. CDR3 protein: CASRRQYDTGELFF. For the CDR3, the DNA is TGTGCCAGCAGGAGACAGTACGATACCGGGGAGCTGTTTTTT.